One and the same sample provided the 29 T cell receptor beta chains below, sequenced in a study of CD8+CD57+ T cells in acquired aplastic anemia. The template for TCR beta VDJ and CDR3 sequence profiling was genomic DNA. Each CDR3 protein is one row after TCRdb ran MiXCR on the reads. The sample has some 150,000 distinct CDR3 sequences; around two fifths are singletons. The sample was sorted CD4+, CD8+, or CD8+CD57+ T cells (not recorded which) from PBMCs. The receptor set was obtained from a human donor in good health, serving as a control.

This clonotype was counted many times. The chain carries TRBV15 and TRBJ1-4, with a possible D match to TRBD1 (5 bases). V was pared by 0 bases and J by 5 bases, with 10 bases between. The germline CDR1 and CDR2 sequences are LNHNV and YYDKDF (reference sequence). This CDR3 region has 15 residues. CDR3 residues: CATSREGQKNEKLFF. The CDR3 DNA follows: TGTGCCACCAGCAGAGAGGGGCAGAAAAATGAAAAACTGTTTTTT.

Details on this clonotype: This could be a read error, since a much larger clone is one nucleotide away. The chain uses TRBV20-1 and TRBJ2-3, with TRBD2 matching 10 bases. Germline trimming cut 7 bases from V and 2 bases from J; bases unmatched to any gene: 6. The length of the CDR3 is 14 residues. The germline V gene has CDR1 DFQATT and CDR2 SNEGSKA (reference sequence). In DNA, the CDR3 is TGCAGTGTTCCACTAGCGGGGATCACAGATACGCAGTATTTT. Protein: CSVPLAGITDTQYF.

The chain is built from TRBV10-3 and TRBJ2-3, with TRBD1 as a possible D gene (6 bases). Deletions cut 10 bases from V and 2 bases from J, with 19 bases between. The CDR3 covers 15 residues. Germline-derived CDR1 and CDR2 are ENHRY and SYGVKD. The CDR3 coding sequence is TGTGCCAGCAGGGAACAGGGTACAATCACAGATACGCAGTATTTT. As protein: CASREQGTITDTQYF.

The sample holds a few counts of this clonotype. The chain couples TRBV25-1 to TRBJ2-3; TRBD1 matches 7 bases. The germline CDR1 and CDR2 sequences are MGHDK and SYGVNS. V dropped 9 bases and J dropped 0; count of bases not matched to a gene: 6. The CDR3 runs to 14 residues. CDR3 sequence reads: CASQTGKSTDTQYF. The CDR3 coding sequence is TGTGCCAGTCAGACAGGGAAAAGCACAGATACGCAGTATTTT.

As regards this clonotype: This sequence may be a read error, since a much larger clone differs from it by one base. As DNA, the CDR3 is TGCAGTGCTAGAGATTCAGAGGCCATCTCCTATAATTCACCCCTCCACTTT. Translation gives CSARDSEAISYNSPLHF. The chain uses TRBV20-1 and TRBJ1-6; the D is unclear. With 0 bases removed from V and 0 bases from J, the gap between germline ends came to 12 bases. From germline, CDR1 is DFQATT and CDR2 SNEGSKA (reference sequence). The CDR3 contains 17 residues.

V is TRBV10-1 and J is TRBJ2-7; D may be TRBD2 (6 bases). The CDR3 has 12 residues. Looked up from germline, CDR1 is WNHNN and CDR2 is SYGVQD (reference sequence). Trimming cost V 8 bases and J 5 bases, with 13 bases left between them. The CDR3 loop reads CASGCGAHEQYF. The CDR3, as DNA: TGCGCCAGCGGATGCGGGGCCCACGAGCAGTACTTC.

This clonotype was seen many times. The chain has TRBV12-3 or TRBV12-4 and TRBJ1-2; D is unclear. The CDR3 spans 12 residues. V was trimmed by 6 bases and J by 2 bases, leaving 7 bases between them. The CDR3 spells CASSQRNYGYTF. Here the CDR3 DNA reads TGTGCCAGCAGCCAAAGGAACTATGGCTACACCTTC.

This clonotype showed up many times. The chain carries TRBV7-2 and TRBJ2-2; 8 nucleotides agree with TRBD2. The CDR3 consists of 18 residues. CDR1 is SGHTA and CDR2 is FQGNSA in the germline V gene. V lost 0 bases to trimming and J lost 3 bases; unmatched junction nucleotides: 9. This CDR3 is CASSLAPTGGPHTGELFF. The CDR3 DNA is TGTGCCAGCAGCTTAGCGCCGACGGGAGGGCCGCACACCGGGGAGCTGTTTTTT.

To note about this clonotype: A read error may explain this, as a much larger clone is one base away. The rearrangement uses TRBV6-5 and TRBJ1-1; D remains ambiguous. CDR3 length equals 14 residues. The ends were cut back, 2 bases at V and 1 base at J, with 8 bases in the middle. Germline CDR1 and CDR2: MNHEY and SVGAGI. The CDR3 nucleotides are TGTGCCAGCAGTTACCCGGTCCCGAACACTGAAGCTTTCTTT. Protein: CASSYPVPNTEAFF.

Many counts were recorded for this clonotype. The chain carries TRBV20-1 and TRBJ2-3; weak D call: TRBD2 (7 bases). The CDR3 contains 16 residues. V was clipped by 5 bases and J by 0 bases, with 18 bases between them. Germline CDR1 and CDR2: DFQATT and SNEGSKA (reference sequence). This CDR3 is CSAGTNTGISTDTQYF. The DNA for the CDR3 is TGCAGTGCTGGGACTAATACAGGGATAAGCACAGATACGCAGTATTTT.

This chain uses TRBV14 with TRBJ1-5; 8 nucleotides line up with TRBD1. Per germline, CDR1 SGHDN and CDR2 FVKESK. Trimming cost V 2 bases and J 3 bases; bases outside gene matches: 6. The CDR3 sequence is 16 residues long. Here the CDR3 DNA reads TGTGCCAGCAGCCAACTCTCGGACAGGGTCAATCAGCCCCAGCATTTT. Translating it yields CASSQLSDRVNQPQHF. Full variable domain (remainder filled in from reference TRBV14 and TRBJ1-5): EAGVTQFPSHSVIEKGQTVTLRCDPISGHDNLYWYRRVMGKEIKFLLHFVKESKQDESGMPNNRFLAERTGGTYSTLKVQPAELEDSGVYFCASSQLSDRVNQPQHFGDGTRLSIL.

The genes are TRBV15 and TRBJ1-5; TRBD1 matches at 8 bases. Trimming at V came to 5 bases and at J to 7 bases, leaving 13 bases not matched to a gene. The CDR3 is made up of 16 amino acids. Germline V gene lookup returns CDR1 LNHNV and CDR2 YYDKDF (reference sequence). In DNA, the CDR3 is TGTGCCACCAGCCACTTAGACTTCACAGGGGGACAGCCCCAGCATTTT. Protein: CATSHLDFTGGQPQHF.

As to this clonotype: At one end the junction does not follow the germline gene, possibly because of a read error. This CDR3 is CANSYSGGNYNEQFF. CDR3 in DNA: TGTGCCAACAGTTATTCAGGGGGAAATTACAATGAGCAGTTCTTC. This chain joins TRBV6-5 and TRBJ2-1, with TRBD1 identical over 7 bases. This CDR3 contains 15 residues. The V gene's germline CDR1 is MNHEY and CDR2 SVGAGI.

V is TRBV29-1 and J is TRBJ1-1; a possible D gene is TRBD1 (5 bases). CDR3 length equals 12 residues. Germline CDR1 and CDR2: SQVTM and ANQGSEA. The CDR3 sequence: CSAGRANTEAFF. The CDR3 DNA is TGCAGTGCAGGCAGGGCGAACACTGAAGCTTTCTTT.

Notes on this clonotype: This clone may be a read error of a much larger clone one base away. The J gene is TRBJ2-1, the V gene TRBV12-3 or TRBV12-4, with D perhaps TRBD1 or TRBD2 (5 bases each). This CDR3 region has 16 residues. The V end was cut by 2 bases, the J end by 3 bases, with 14 bases between. CDR3 region: CASSLWSGSVYNEQFF. The CDR3 region has the DNA TGTGCCAGCAGTTTATGGTCAGGGAGTGTCTACAATGAGCAGTTCTTC.

This clonotype was recorded a few times. The chain carries TRBV2 and TRBJ2-2; no clear D. V lost 1 base, J lost 6 bases, and 3 bases lay in between. The CDR3 is made up of 12 amino acids. Germline V gene data show CDR1 as SNHLY and CDR2 as FYNNEI. CDR3 residues: CASSEGPGELFF. The CDR3 nucleotides read TGTGCCAGCAGTGAAGGGCCCGGGGAGCTGTTTTTT.

The chain combines TRBV15 with TRBJ2-3; TRBD1 aligns across 10 bases. CDR3 size: 17 residues. Per the germline V gene, CDR1 is LNHNV and CDR2 is YYDKDF (reference sequence). The V gene end was trimmed by 1 base and the J gene end by 2 bases; junction bases not matched to a gene: 6. The CDR3 loop is CATSRGGGQGNTDTQYF. Written as DNA, the CDR3 is TGTGCCACCAGCAGAGGGGGGGGACAGGGGAACACAGATACGCAGTATTTT.

This clonotype was counted once. Its ends do not fully match the called genes, so a read error is possible. The V and J genes are TRBV10-3 and TRBJ2-2, with D perhaps matching TRBD2 (6 bases). The CDR3 is 15 residues long. The germline CDR1 and CDR2 sequences are ENHRY and SYGVKD. CDR3 amino acids: CASSYRGSTTGELFF. As DNA, the CDR3 is TGTGCCAGCAGTTACCGGGGGTCGACCACCGGGGAGCTGTTTTTT.

This clonotype was observed at least ten times. The genes are TRBV20-1 and TRBJ1-1, with D maybe TRBD1 (5 bases). V was clipped by 0 bases and J by 11 bases, with 13 bases between them. The CDR3 has 12 amino acids. Germline CDR1 reads DFQATT; CDR2 reads SNEGSKA (reference sequence). CDR3 nucleotides: TGCAGTGCTAGAGAGGGGGGGTTTGCGGCTTTCTTT. Amino acids: CSAREGGFAAFF.

Remarks on this clonotype: This may arise from a read error, as a much more abundant clone is one base away. This rearrangement joins TRBV14 to TRBJ1-1; unclear D gene. CDR1 and CDR2 from the germline V gene are SGHDN and FVKESK. The CDR3 runs to 16 residues. Trimming left V 4 bases short and J 3 bases short, with 18 bases between. This CDR3 reads CASSLNLGRGYTEAFF. In DNA, the CDR3 is TGTGCCAGCAGCCTGAACTTAGGACGGGGATACACTGAAGCTTTCTTT.

This clonotype was seen ten or more times. The chain couples TRBV12-5 to TRBJ1-5, with 7 nucleotides matching TRBD1. V lost 1 base to trimming and J lost 7 bases; unmatched junction nucleotides: 7. This CDR3 has 15 amino acids. CDR1 and CDR2 from the germline V gene are LGHNT and FRNRAP. For the CDR3, the DNA is TGTGCTAGTGGTTTGGACCTGACAGGGAAGCAGCCCCAGCATTTT. Amino acid sequence: CASGLDLTGKQPQHF. Based on the CDR3 plus reference TRBV12-5 and TRBJ1-5, the full variable domain is DARVTQTPRHKVTEMGQEVTMRCQPILGHNTVFWYRQTMMQGLELLAYFRNRAPLDDSGMPKDRFSAEMPDATLATLKIQPSEPRDSAVYFCASGLDLTGKQPQHFGDGTRLSIL.

The chain couples TRBV19 to TRBJ2-5; TRBD1 agrees at 8 bases. CDR3 size: 14 residues. Germline V lookup: CDR1 LNHDA, CDR2 SQIVND (reference sequence). V lost 4 bases, J lost 0 bases, and 1 base stayed unmatched. CDR3 nucleotide sequence: TGTGCCAGTAGTAAGACAGGGGACCAAGAGACCCAGTACTTC. Translated, it gives CASSKTGDQETQYF.

Note on this clonotype: A read error is possible here, since a much larger clone lies one base away. The rearrangement links TRBV5-1 to TRBJ1-5, with D maybe TRBD1 (6 bases). CDR1 is SGHRS and CDR2 is YFSETQ in the germline V gene. This CDR3 region has 16 residues. The CDR3 region is CVSSLEGGAGNQPQHF. CDR3 DNA: TGCGTCAGCAGCTTGGAGGGGGGCGCGGGCAATCAGCCCCAGCATTTT.

The gene calls are TRBV25-1 and TRBJ2-4; TRBD1 agrees at 7 bases. This CDR3 region has 13 residues. Germline CDR1 and CDR2: MGHDK and SYGVNS. Germline trimming cut 0 bases from V and 7 bases from J; bases unmatched to any gene: 0. CDR3 amino acids: CASSEYRGNIQYF. CDR3 sequence (DNA): TGTGCCAGCAGTGAATACAGGGGGAACATTCAGTACTTC.

This clonotype was counted ten times or more. The chain combines TRBV6-1 with TRBJ1-2; 8 bases line up with TRBD1. The trim removed 6 bases at V and 7 bases at J, leaving 10 bases unmatched. This CDR3 spans 14 amino acids. Germline loops: CDR1 MNHNS, CDR2 SASEGT. The CDR3 DNA reads TGTGCCAGCAGGCGGCAGGGGGCTGAAGGTGGCTACACCTTC. The encoded protein is CASRRQGAEGGYTF.

The gene calls are TRBV19 and TRBJ1-2; 10 nucleotides align to TRBD1. The ends lost 9 bases at V and 10 bases at J; junction bases unmatched: 8. Germline V gene sequence: CDR1 LNHDA, CDR2 SQIVND (reference sequence). This CDR3 has 12 residues. The CDR3 reads CASSRDRGTYTF. In DNA, the CDR3 is TGTGCCAGCAGCCGGGACAGGGGAACCTACACCTTC. Together with reference TRBV19 and TRBJ1-2, the CDR3 gives the full variable domain: DGGITQSPKYLFRKEGQNVTLSCEQNLNHDAMYWYRQDPGQGLRLIYYSQIVNDFQKGDIAEGYSVSREKKESFPLTVTSAQKNPTAFYLCASSRDRGTYTFGSGTRLTVV.

The gene calls are TRBV20-1 and TRBJ1-2, with D maybe TRBD1 (6 bases). CDR3 length: 12 residues. The germline V and J ends were trimmed by 3 bases and 8 bases, with 13 bases remaining between them. Looked up from germline, CDR1 is DFQATT and CDR2 is SNEGSKA (reference sequence). The CDR3, as DNA: TGCAGTGCTAGTTGGGGGGCGAGCGGCTACACCTTC. It yields the protein CSASWGASGYTF.

This clonotype was seen many times. V gene TRBV11-2 combines with J gene TRBJ1-2, with 8 bases identical to TRBD1. CDR1 is SGHAT, CDR2 FQNNGV, per germline. This CDR3 is 13 amino acids long. V shed 5 bases, J shed 8 bases, and the junction held 7 bases outside the gene matches. This CDR3 reads CASSASGGRGYTF. Here the CDR3 DNA reads TGTGCCAGCAGCGCCTCAGGGGGCCGGGGCTACACCTTC.

This clonotype showed up just a few times. The gene calls are TRBV4-1 and TRBJ1-1; D might be TRBD1 (6 bases). The CDR3 is made up of 20 amino acids. Trimming removed 0 bases at V and 4 bases at J, with 27 bases between. Germline assignment: CDR1 MGHRA and CDR2 YSYEKL. CDR3 residues: CASSQDLGTQKSVMSTEAFF. In DNA, the CDR3 is TGCGCCAGCAGCCAAGATTTAGGGACACAGAAAAGCGTGATGAGCACTGAAGCTTTCTTT.